The clone carrying this T cell receptor (beta chain) has just a few counts. Its antigen is not identified. The source of the sample is a study of molecular identifiers for immune sequencing clone quantification. Points from the study as a whole: Jurkat TCR RNA from one cell was spiked into approximately 930,000 naive cells, and it was reportedly detectable there.

For bulk TCR libraries, previously described methods and listed TCR primers were used. One entry per CDR3 protein, called by TCRdb with MiXCR from the PCR reads. Found here are about 640,000 distinct CDR3 sequences, about 20% of them singletons; the top ten hold roughly 0.9%. Naive CD8 library inputs spanned roughly 18,000 to 1,000,000 sorted cells and 10%, 30% or 50% RNA. Based on a CD8+CD4-CCR7+CD45RA+ profile, naive CD8 T cells were sorted. V was trimmed by 5 bases and J by 10 bases, leaving 19 bases between them. Germline CDR1 is SGDLS and CDR2 is YYNGEE. The CDR3 loop spans 14 amino acids. This receptor was taken from a human donor in good health. Some libraries in this study had Jurkat cell RNA spiked in. The sample comprised naive CD8+ T cells from blood, with Jurkat cell RNA spiked in. As for subset: FACS-sorted CD8+CD4-CCR7+CD45RA+ naive T cells. The rearrangement links TRBV9 to TRBJ2-1; a weak D match, TRBD2 (7 bases). The CDR3 sequence: CASRDEGGGLEQFF. CDR3 bases: TGTGCCAGCAGGGACGAGGGGGGGGGCCTGGAGCAGTTCTTC.